This TCR beta chain was captured by sequencing in a study of identical twins. The CDR3 runs 17 residues. Germline CDR1 KGHDR, CDR2 SFDVKD. J lost 2 bases, V lost 1 base, and 7 bases had no gene match. TCRdb re-derived calls from the 5' RACE reads in MiXCR, one entry per CDR3 protein. The sample has about 900,000 distinct CDR3 sequences; about 12% are singletons. This clonotype was counted only a few times. What it binds is not known. Regarding the study as a whole: Cord blood's abundant beta clonotypes had fewer insertions, unlike memory repertoires.

The sample was also linked to a second study, of yellow fever vaccine responses in identical twins.

The sequenced material came from PBMCs. V and J are TRBV24-1 and TRBJ2-3; 8 bases align to TRBD2. The sequence came from a woman between 18 and 29 years old in good health. CDR3 amino acids: CATSDFRAGEITDTQYF. The CDR3 nucleotides are TGTGCCACCAGTGATTTCCGAGCGGGAGAGATCACAGATACGCAGTATTTT.